This T cell receptor beta chain was sequenced during a study of T cell repertoires in cytomegalovirus infection. Study-level results: CMV-specific HLA-C-restricted TCR beta clonotypes dominated the ex vivo response.

This clonotype was detected a few times. Its antigen is unidentified. The CDR3 sequence is 16 residues long. Trimming took 4 bases from V and 8 from J; bases not matched to a gene: 10. Germline assignment: CDR1 LGHNA and CDR2 YNFKEQ. One entry per CDR3 protein results from TCRdb running MiXCR on the reads. The data contain 250,000 to 300,000 distinct CDR3 sequences, about 20% of them seen just once; the ten biggest clones take up roughly a fifth. This receptor was obtained from a human donor in good health (CMV status not recorded). Some clones in this sample may be carry-over from other donors' samples. The chain employs TRBV4-2 and TRBJ1-4; 10 bases map to TRBD1. Sequencing was performed on cultured PBMCs, taken from culture after CMV antigen stimulation. The chain's CDR3 is CASSREGGTGEEKLFF. The CDR3 DNA reads as TGTGCCAGCAGCCGAGAGGGGGGGACAGGGGAAGAAAAACTGTTTTTT.